This TCR beta chain comes out of a study of CD8+ T cells in alopecia areata. The treatment is: oral pan-JAK inhibitor, 5-10 mg twice daily. It was cDNA, reverse transcribed from extracted RNA, that served as the sequencing template. Assay used: immunoSEQ multiplex PCR; TCRdb lists only in-frame clones, some missing. Of 130,000 to 150,000 clones in the sample, roughly 82% were seen once. This clonotype was obtained from a human donor with alopecia areata. The specimen was CD8+ T cells sorted from blood, collected at week 4, from a patient treated with tofacitinib.

The CDR3 here is CASSLGRGVYEQYF. In DNA, the CDR3 is TGTGCCAGCAGCCTCGGTAGGGGAGTGTACGAGCAGTACTTC. This chain connects TRBV27 to TRBJ2-7; D may match TRBD1 or TRBD2 (5 bases each). V shed 6 bases and J shed 4 bases, with 16 bases lying between them. The V gene's germline CDR1 is MNHEY and CDR2 SMNVEV (reference sequence). CDR3 length: 14 residues.